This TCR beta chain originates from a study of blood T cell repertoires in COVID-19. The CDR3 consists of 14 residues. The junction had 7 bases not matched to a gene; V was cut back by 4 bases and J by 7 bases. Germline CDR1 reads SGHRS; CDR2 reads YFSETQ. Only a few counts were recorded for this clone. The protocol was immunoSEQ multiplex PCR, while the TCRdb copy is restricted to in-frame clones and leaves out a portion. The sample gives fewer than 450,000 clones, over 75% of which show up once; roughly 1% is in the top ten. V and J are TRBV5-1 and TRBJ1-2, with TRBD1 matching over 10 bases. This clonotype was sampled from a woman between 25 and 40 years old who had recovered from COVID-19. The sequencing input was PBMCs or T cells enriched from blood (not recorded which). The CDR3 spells CASSQPGQGPGYTF. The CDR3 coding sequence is TGCGCCAGCAGCCAACCGGGACAGGGGCCTGGCTACACCTTC. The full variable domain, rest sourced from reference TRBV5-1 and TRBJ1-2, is KAGVTQTPRYLIKTRGQQVTLSCSPISGHRSVSWYQQTPGQGLQFLFEYFSETQRNKGNFPGRFSGRQFSNSRSEMNVSTLELGDSALYLCASSQPGQGPGYTFGSGTRLTVV.